This T cell receptor (beta chain) comes out of a study of follicular helper T cells after annual influenza vaccination. This CDR3 has 15 amino acids. V lost 1 base to trimming and J lost 7 bases; unmatched junction nucleotides: 7. The germline CDR1 and CDR2 sequences are SGHRS and YFSETQ. TCRB was sequenced at Survey level resolution. The table came from immunoSEQ multiplex PCR; TCRdb's copy has only in-frame clones and leaves some out. The table shows roughly 1,100 clones, with roughly four fifths occurring only once. The time point denotes: 2014-2015 season, pre-vaccination. Vaccine contraindications, substance abuse, HIV/AIDS, active malignancy and active illness excluded donors. Cells are cTfh (non-naive CD4+CXCR5+PD-1+), split by ICOS and CD38 into double-positive or double-negative.

The material was CXCR5+ CD38+ circulating T follicular helper cells from blood, obtained on the day of influenza vaccination. Subset of the sample: circulating Tfh, non-naive CD4+CXCR5+PD-1+ (ICOS+CD38+ or ICOS-CD38-). The receptor's source is an adult who received the influenza vaccine. V gene TRBV5-1 combines with J gene TRBJ2-1, with 8 bases identical to TRBD2. The CDR3 here is CASSLISGIGNEQFF. The DNA for the CDR3 is TGCGCCAGCAGCTTGATTAGCGGGATCGGAAATGAGCAGTTCTTC.